This record concerns one T cell receptor beta chain sequence. This specimen comes from a study of cytomegalovirus exposure and HLA in healthy donors. PCR used 60 Vbeta primers and 13 Jbeta primers. TCRdb's copy holds only in-frame clones and misses some; the assay was immunoSEQ multiplex PCR. The sample has 140,000 to 150,000 clones; around 80% are singletons. CDR1 is SGHVS, CDR2 FQNEAQ, per germline. There are 15 residues in the CDR3. V lost 3 bases, J lost 3 bases, and 3 bases stayed unmatched. Sequenced sample: PBMCs. The receptor was derived from a woman aged 60-70 years in good health and CMV-seropositive. The genes are TRBV7-8 and TRBJ2-1, with TRBD2 matching over 9 bases. In DNA form, the CDR3 reads TGTGCCAGCAGCTTGGGACTAGCAGGCTACAATGAGCAGTTCTTC. This gives the protein CASSLGLAGYNEQFF.